The 22 T cell receptor beta chains below come from one sample, sequenced in a study of T-cell memory formation after mild COVID-19. From the 5' RACE reads, TCRdb called clonotypes with MiXCR, one entry per CDR3 protein. The sample includes some 120,000 distinct CDR3 sequences, 16% of them seen just once. What was sequenced was PBMCs or a T cell subset sorted from them (not recorded which). The receptors were gathered from an adult woman who had mild COVID-19 (a few samples of this study predate the infection). Cell type and time point are not known.

This clonotype was counted at least ten times. The V gene is TRBV6-5, the J gene TRBJ1-1, with TRBD1 matching 7 bases. CDR3 length: 13 amino acids. V gave up 6 bases and J gave up 5 bases; unmatched junction bases: 6. CDR1 and CDR2 from the germline V gene are MNHEY and SVGAGI. The CDR3 DNA is TGTGCCAGCAGATACCAGGGGGGGACTGAAGCTTTCTTT. As protein: CASRYQGGTEAFF.

The genes are TRBV29-1 and TRBJ2-1, with TRBD1 matching 7 bases. The ends lost 6 bases at V and 0 bases at J; junction bases unmatched: 5. Germline CDR1 and CDR2: SQVTM and ANQGSEA. CDR3 length equals 14 residues. The CDR3 nucleotides read TGCAGCGTAGACAGGGAAAGCTCCTACAATGAGCAGTTCTTC. This sequence encodes CSVDRESSYNEQFF.

This chain connects TRBV11-2 to TRBJ2-7, with a possible D match to TRBD2 (7 bases). CDR1 SGHAT and CDR2 FQNNGV come from the germline V gene. The CDR3 totals 14 residues. V shed 1 base and J shed 2 bases, with 9 bases lying between them. CDR3 in amino acids: CASSLGGGAYEQYF. DNA for the CDR3: TGTGCCAGCAGCTTAGGAGGGGGGGCCTACGAGCAGTACTTC.

The chain uses TRBV5-5 and TRBJ1-2, with 7 nucleotides matching TRBD1. This CDR3 spans 15 amino acids. CDR1 and CDR2 from the germline V gene are SGHKS and YYEKEE (reference sequence). Trimming at V came to 4 bases and at J to 4 bases, leaving 10 bases not matched to a gene. CDR3 nucleotides: TGTGCCAGCAGCCCTGGTCAGGGGGGCCTCTATGGCTACACCTTC. This sequence encodes CASSPGQGGLYGYTF.

This clonotype occurred a few times. The gene calls are TRBV7-2 and TRBJ2-3, with 7 bases matching TRBD2. V lost 6 bases, J lost 5 bases, and 11 bases stayed unmatched. This CDR3 spans 15 amino acids. Looked up from germline, CDR1 is SGHTA and CDR2 is FQGNSA. CDR3 sequence (DNA): TGTGCCAGCAGGAGTTTGCGGGAGTTCGGAGATACGCAGTATTTT. Amino acids: CASRSLREFGDTQYF.

V and J are TRBV27 and TRBJ2-7; weak D call: TRBD1 (6 bases). Germline CDR1 and CDR2: MNHEY and SMNVEV (reference sequence). V was trimmed by 6 bases and J by 4 bases, leaving 16 bases between them. CDR3 length: 14 amino acids. CDR3 sequence (DNA): TGTGCCAGCAGCCCCACGGGACACCCTTACGAGCAGTACTTC. It specifies CASSPTGHPYEQYF.

The gene calls are TRBV9 and TRBJ1-1, with 7 bases matching TRBD1. In germline, CDR1 is SGDLS, CDR2 YYNGEE. The CDR3 has 17 amino acids. The V and J ends lost 4 bases and 1 base, in that order; junction bases with no gene match: 13. CDR3 residues: CASSRVPLRGGNTEAFF. The CDR3, as DNA: TGTGCCAGCAGCCGCGTCCCACTCAGGGGGGGGAACACTGAAGCTTTCTTT.

About this clonotype: An end of the junction differs from the germline gene, which may be a read error. The chain combines TRBV5-1 with TRBJ2-2; 7 bases align to TRBD2. Germline CDR1 and CDR2: SGHRS and YFSETQ. The CDR3 runs 15 residues. The CDR3 coding sequence is TGCGCCAGCAGACCGAGCGGGGCTGACACCTGGGAGCTGTTTTTT. Translating it yields CASRPSGADTWELFF.

The sample holds a few counts of this clonotype. This sequence joins TRBV5-8 and TRBJ2-7; D gene unclear. V was cut by 5 bases and J by 2 bases, with 14 bases left in between. This CDR3 has 14 residues. Looked up from germline, CDR1 is SGHTS and CDR2 is YDEGEE. The chain's CDR3 is CASSPGDGPYEQYF. CDR3 bases: TGTGCCAGCAGTCCCGGCGACGGACCCTACGAGCAGTACTTC.

This clonotype appeared a few times. The genes are TRBV28 and TRBJ2-2, with D possibly TRBD1 on 5 matching bases. V gave up 7 bases and J gave up 4 bases, with 16 bases separating them. The CDR3 has 15 amino acids. Per germline, CDR1 MDHEN and CDR2 SYDVKM. CDR3 amino acids: CASTTQVEVTGELFF. CDR3 nucleotide sequence: TGTGCCAGCACTACACAGGTTGAGGTCACCGGGGAGCTGTTTTTT.

This clonotype was picked up a small number of times. The chain joins TRBV27 to TRBJ2-1; TRBD1 matches at 9 bases. Trimming took 5 bases from V and 1 from J; bases not matched to a gene: 6. CDR3 length: 16 amino acids. Germline CDR1 is MNHEY and CDR2 is SMNVEV (reference sequence). CDR3 bases: TGTGCCAGCAGTACGCCGGACAGGGGATCCTACAATGAGCAGTTCTTC. This encodes CASSTPDRGSYNEQFF.

This clonotype was counted a few times. The CDR3 DNA is TGTGCCAGCAGTGCCGTTAGCAGCCAAGAGACCCAGTACTTC. Translation gives CASSAVSSQETQYF. The rearrangement joins TRBV6-2 or TRBV6-3 to TRBJ2-5; D gene ambiguous. The ends were cut back, 5 bases at V and 1 base at J, with 11 bases in the middle. Germline V gives CDR1 MNHEY, CDR2 SVGEGT. This CDR3 region has 14 residues.

The rearrangement uses TRBV7-2 and TRBJ1-2; D gene ambiguous. The CDR3 has 14 amino acids. V was clipped by 2 bases and J by 3 bases, with 10 bases between them. Germline V gene data show CDR1 as SGHTA and CDR2 as FQGNSA. CDR3 protein: CASSLSRTDYGYTF. The CDR3 DNA sequence: TGTGCCAGCAGCTTAAGCAGGACGGACTATGGCTACACCTTC. The entire variable domain, with the rest obtained from reference TRBV7-2 and TRBJ1-2, is as follows: GAGVSQSPSNKVTEKGKDVELRCDPISGHTALYWYRQSLGQGLEFLIYFQGNSAPDKSGLPSDRFSAERTGGSVSTLTIQRTQQEDSAVYLCASSLSRTDYGYTFGSGTRLTVV.

The chain employs TRBV5-1 and TRBJ2-5, with D hard to call. Per germline, CDR1 SGHRS and CDR2 YFSETQ. The V gene lost 6 bases and the J gene lost 5 bases, with 11 bases spanning the gap. This CDR3 contains 12 residues. The CDR3 DNA reads as TGCGCCAGCACCCGACATGGGGAGACCCAGTACTTC. Protein product: CASTRHGETQYF. Full variable domain (missing parts from reference TRBV5-1 and TRBJ2-5): KAGVTQTPRYLIKTRGQQVTLSCSPISGHRSVSWYQQTPGQGLQFLFEYFSETQRNKGNFPGRFSGRQFSNSRSEMNVSTLELGDSALYLCASTRHGETQYFGPGTRLLVL.

This clonotype was observed a handful of times. The chain is built from TRBV7-6 and TRBJ2-4; TRBD1 matches at 8 bases. J gave up 8 bases and V 2 bases, and 11 bases lay outside the gene matches. CDR1 is SGHVS, CDR2 FNYEAQ, per germline. The CDR3 totals 16 residues. This CDR3 is CASSLRQGFSKDIQYF. The CDR3 nucleotides read TGTGCCAGCAGCTTAAGACAGGGGTTTTCAAAGGACATTCAGTACTTC.

V is TRBV3-1 and J is TRBJ1-5; D possibly corresponds to TRBD1 (5 bases). CDR1 is LGHDT, CDR2 YNNKEL, per germline (reference sequence). V was trimmed by 0 bases and J by 4 bases, leaving 13 bases between them. CDR3 length equals 16 residues. The CDR3 DNA is TGTGCCAGCAGCCAAGAAGGCGGGGCAGGGAATCAGCCCCAGCATTTT. Amino acid sequence: CASSQEGGAGNQPQHF.

There are many counts of this clonotype. This chain joins TRBV7-9 and TRBJ2-7, with a weak D call TRBD2 (6 bases). Germline V lookup: CDR1 SEHNR, CDR2 FQNEAQ (reference sequence). This CDR3 has 16 residues. Deletions cut 1 base from V and 4 bases from J, with 17 bases between. The CDR3 DNA reads TGTGCCAGCAGCTTAGGGGATGCGGGGAGTAGGTACGAGCAGTACTTC. Residues: CASSLGDAGSRYEQYF.

The chain is built from TRBV5-1 and TRBJ1-6; D possibly corresponds to TRBD1 (5 bases). From germline, CDR1 is SGHRS and CDR2 YFSETQ. Trimming took off 4 bases at V and 9 bases at J, with 8 bases between the two ends. The length of the CDR3 is 12 residues. CDR3 in amino acids: CASSRDGSPLHF. The CDR3 DNA sequence: TGCGCCAGCAGCCGGGACGGTTCACCCCTCCACTTT.

V gene TRBV10-3 combines with J gene TRBJ2-5; D unresolved. CDR1 ENHRY and CDR2 SYGVKD come from the germline V gene. The germline V and J ends were trimmed by 1 base and 1 base, with 7 bases remaining between them. The CDR3 contains 14 residues. The CDR3 spells CAISEFGSQETQYF. For the CDR3, the DNA is TGTGCCATCAGTGAGTTTGGCAGCCAAGAGACCCAGTACTTC.

This clonotype was found many times. The chain employs TRBV7-8 and TRBJ2-3, with D possibly matching TRBD2 (5 bases). CDR1 and CDR2 from the germline V gene are SGHVS and FQNEAQ. V was trimmed by 5 bases and J by 4 bases, leaving 13 bases between them. The CDR3 loop spans 14 amino acids. This CDR3 reads CASSGEGLADTQYF. In nucleotides, the CDR3 is TGTGCCAGCAGCGGTGAGGGCCTCGCAGATACGCAGTATTTT. The variable domain in full, with the rest retrieved from reference TRBV7-8 and TRBJ2-3, is GAGVSQSPRYKVAKRGQDVALRCDPISGHVSLFWYQQALGQGPEFLTYFQNEAQLDKSGLPSDRFFAERPEGSVSTLKIQRTQQEDSAVYLCASSGEGLADTQYFGPGTRLTVL.

V and J are TRBV7-9 and TRBJ1-6; possibly TRBD1 for D (5 bases). Trimming left V 1 base short and J 13 bases short, with 5 bases between. This CDR3 has 11 residues. The germline V gene has CDR1 SEHNR and CDR2 FQNEAQ (reference sequence). CDR3 in amino acids: CASSLGGPLHF. CDR3 sequence (DNA): TGTGCCAGCAGCTTAGGGGGGCCCCTCCACTTT. The full variable domain, its missing parts supplied by reference TRBV7-9 and TRBJ1-6, is DTGVSQNPRHKITKRGQNVTFRCDPISEHNRLYWYRQTLGQGPEFLTYFQNEAQLEKSRLLSDRFSAERPKGSFSTLEIQRTEQGDSAMYLCASSLGGPLHFGNGTRLTVT.

This sequence joins TRBV12-3 or TRBV12-4 and TRBJ2-1, with D maybe TRBD1 (6 bases). The CDR3 has 13 amino acids. Trimming shortened V by 6 bases and J by 8 bases, and 14 bases separated the two germline ends. The CDR3 protein is CASRITGRDEQFF. The DNA for the CDR3 is TGTGCCAGCAGGATAACAGGGCGGGATGAGCAGTTCTTC.